The 22 T cell receptor beta chains below all came from one sample that was sequenced in a study of neoadjuvant anti-PD-1 for oral cavity cancer. Profiling relied on immunoSEQ multiplex PCR, and the TCRdb table lists in-frame clones only, not all of them. The data show about 9,300 clones, about 68% seen once. The sample consisted of tumor tissue, taken before nivolumab (anti-PD-1) treatment. The receptors were sampled from a person aged 40 to 85 with oral cavity squamous cell carcinoma.

The genes are TRBV7-9 and TRBJ2-2, with 7 bases that match TRBD2. The germline gives CDR1 SEHNR, CDR2 FQNEAQ (reference sequence). The J segment lost 6 bases and the V segment lost 2 bases, leaving 3 bases of the junction unmatched. The CDR3 is 14 amino acids. DNA of the CDR3: TGTGCCAGCAGCTTACAGGGAGGGGCCGGGGAGCTGTTTTTT. Translating gives CASSLQGGAGELFF.

The rearrangement uses TRBV6-5 and TRBJ1-6; a possible D gene is TRBD1 (5 bases). Trimming removed 2 bases at V and 7 bases at J, with 9 bases between. CDR1 MNHEY and CDR2 SVGAGI come from the germline V gene. The CDR3 length is 14 residues. The CDR3 bases are TGTGCCAGCAGTTACGGGGGGTCCAATTCACCCCTCCACTTT. Its protein is CASSYGGSNSPLHF.

The CDR3 here is CASSSLNEAFF. The CDR3 DNA reads as TGTGCCAGCAGTTCTTTGAATGAAGCTTTCTTT. The V gene is TRBV6-5, the J gene TRBJ1-1; D uncertain. The CDR3 has 11 residues. V was clipped by 4 bases and J by 7 bases, with 7 bases between them. Germline loops: CDR1 MNHEY, CDR2 SVGAGI.

The rearrangement joins TRBV6-1 to TRBJ1-5, with TRBD1 as a possible D gene (6 bases). Germline lookup yields CDR1 MNHNS and CDR2 SASEGT. The CDR3 has 13 amino acids. V lost 9 bases, J lost 4 bases, and 13 bases lay in between. As DNA, the CDR3 is TGTGCCAGTCAGGGACACCCGAATCAGCCCCAGCATTTT. Its translation: CASQGHPNQPQHF.

The chain is built from TRBV6-6 and TRBJ2-7; 8 nucleotides match TRBD1. The CDR3 consists of 14 residues. The V segment lost 5 bases and the J segment 3 bases; nucleotides outside the gene matches: 6. Per germline, CDR1 MNHNY and CDR2 SVGAGI (reference sequence). This CDR3 is CASSQSTGGYEQYF. CDR3 nucleotide sequence: TGTGCCAGCAGTCAATCTACAGGGGGCTACGAGCAGTACTTC.

The rearrangement uses TRBV30 and TRBJ2-7, with TRBD1 matching 7 bases. The V gene's germline CDR1 is GTSNPN and CDR2 SVGIG (reference sequence). Trimming removed 5 bases from V and 1 base from J; junction bases left unmatched: 11. The CDR3 extends over 15 amino acids. The CDR3 nucleotides read TGTGCCTGGGGAGGACCGCGGACAGGATCCTACGAGCAGTACTTC. Encoded protein: CAWGGPRTGSYEQYF.

This clone was counted only a few times. This chain joins TRBV23-1 and TRBJ1-2; D is unresolved. TRBV23-1 is an ORF, with its function uncertain. V was cut by 4 bases and J by 6 bases, with 12 bases left in between. This CDR3 contains 13 residues. The CDR3 spells CASSPRGGNGYTF. In DNA form, the CDR3 reads TGCGCCAGCAGTCCCAGAGGTGGGAATGGCTACACCTTC.

J is TRBJ1-3 and V is TRBV6-5; D not certain. The V gene's germline CDR1 is MNHEY and CDR2 SVGAGI. This CDR3 region has 15 residues. Trimming took off 6 bases at V and 8 bases at J, with 20 bases between the two ends. The CDR3 DNA follows: TGTGCCAGCAGCCGGACCGGCCTCTTTTGGGACACCATATATTTT. Translating gives CASSRTGLFWDTIYF.

This clone was seen a few times. The chain carries TRBV7-6 and TRBJ2-3; possible D gene TRBD2, 5 bases. V was shortened by 5 bases and J by 1 base, with 10 bases between the two germline ends. This CDR3 contains 14 residues. CDR1 SGHVS and CDR2 FNYEAQ come from the germline V gene. CDR3 bases: TGTGCCAGCAGCACGGACTGGGGCACAGATACGCAGTATTTT. The encoded protein is CASSTDWGTDTQYF.

This chain links TRBV7-8 with TRBJ2-7; TRBD2 aligns across 8 bases. Per the germline V gene, CDR1 is SGHVS and CDR2 is FQNEAQ. The CDR3 has 15 amino acids. The V gene end was trimmed by 3 bases and the J gene end by 0 bases; junction bases not matched to a gene: 4. The CDR3 region is CASSFSGVSSYEQYF. The CDR3 nucleotides are TGTGCCAGCAGCTTTAGCGGGGTGAGCTCCTACGAGCAGTACTTC.

The V call is TRBV27, the J call TRBJ1-2; 10 bases line up with TRBD1. The V gene end was trimmed by 6 bases and the J gene end by 3 bases; junction bases not matched to a gene: 7. The V gene's germline CDR1 is MNHEY and CDR2 SMNVEV (reference sequence). This CDR3 is built from 15 residues. The CDR3 is CASRARQGAYYGYTF. CDR3 nucleotides: TGTGCCAGCAGAGCAAGACAGGGGGCATACTATGGCTACACCTTC.

This clone was recorded a few times. The chain combines TRBV27 with TRBJ1-5, with 7 nucleotides matching TRBD1. The V segment lost 0 bases and the J segment 8 bases; nucleotides outside the gene matches: 7. Germline CDR1 MNHEY, CDR2 SMNVEV (reference sequence). The CDR3 runs to 15 residues. CDR3 amino acids: CASSLSLPGTEPQHF. In DNA form, the CDR3 reads TGTGCCAGCAGTTTATCATTGCCAGGGACAGAGCCCCAGCATTTT.

J is TRBJ1-1 and V is TRBV5-1; no clear D. The CDR3 covers 13 residues. V shed 4 bases and J shed 2 bases, with 9 bases lying between them. The germline CDR1 and CDR2 sequences are SGHRS and YFSETQ. Here the CDR3 DNA reads TGCGCCAGCAGCGTCGATCAAAACACTGAAGCTTTCTTT. It is translated as CASSVDQNTEAFF. Together with reference TRBV5-1 and TRBJ1-1, the CDR3 gives the full variable domain: KAGVTQTPRYLIKTRGQQVTLSCSPISGHRSVSWYQQTPGQGLQFLFEYFSETQRNKGNFPGRFSGRQFSNSRSEMNVSTLELGDSALYLCASSVDQNTEAFFGQGTRLTVV.

In its sample, this clone was seen a few times. The chain is built from TRBV7-9 and TRBJ2-4; 8 nucleotides align to TRBD1. CDR1 is SEHNR and CDR2 is FQNEAQ in the germline V gene (reference sequence). Losses at the gene ends were 5 bases for V and 0 bases for J; bases not matched to a gene: 6. The CDR3 is 16 residues long. In DNA, the CDR3 is TGTGCCAGCAGCCCGCCGCAGGGGGCAGCCAAAAACATTCAGTACTTC. Translating it yields CASSPPQGAAKNIQYF. The full variable domain, completed using reference TRBV7-9 and TRBJ2-4, is DTGVSQNPRHKITKRGQNVTFRCDPISEHNRLYWYRQTLGQGPEFLTYFQNEAQLEKSRLLSDRFSAERPKGSFSTLEIQRTEQGDSAMYLCASSPPQGAAKNIQYFGAGTRLSVL.

This chain links TRBV4-1 with TRBJ2-7; TRBD2 matches at 8 bases. The CDR3 runs to 19 residues. With V trimmed by 0 bases and J by 1 base, 14 bases remained unmatched. Per germline, CDR1 MGHRA and CDR2 YSYEKL. The CDR3 nucleotides are TGCGCCAGCAGCCAAGATGTGGAGTCGGGAGGGGTGACGTCCTACGAGCAGTACTTC. This gives the protein CASSQDVESGGVTSYEQYF.

The genes are TRBV19 and TRBJ1-1; no clear D gene. Deletions cut 8 bases from V and 1 base from J, with 14 bases between. The CDR3 extends over 14 amino acids. Germline loops: CDR1 LNHDA, CDR2 SQIVND (reference sequence). For the CDR3, the DNA is TGTGCCAGTGGCTTCAGAGAACCGAACACTGAAGCTTTCTTT. As protein: CASGFREPNTEAFF.

The chain employs TRBV7-9 and TRBJ1-1; no clear D gene. Germline V CDR1 and CDR2: SEHNR, FQNEAQ (reference sequence). CDR3 length: 14 residues. With 5 bases removed from V and 5 bases from J, the gap between germline ends came to 15 bases. The CDR3 DNA is TGTGCCAGCAGCAAGGACCAACCGAGGACTGAAGCTTTCTTT. Residues: CASSKDQPRTEAFF.

The chain carries TRBV2 and TRBJ2-7; D is possibly TRBD1 or TRBD2 (5 bases each). Germline-derived CDR1 and CDR2 are SNHLY and FYNNEI. The CDR3 is 14 amino acids. V was shortened by 2 bases and J by 6 bases, with 14 bases between the two germline ends. Here the CDR3 reads CASSELGLGREQYF. DNA for the CDR3: TGTGCCAGCAGTGAACTGGGCTTGGGACGCGAGCAGTACTTC.

This CDR3 is CASSLSSGSGNTIYF. The CDR3 bases are TGTGCCAGCAGCCTGTCTTCAGGGTCTGGAAACACCATATATTTT. The chain couples TRBV5-4 to TRBJ1-3, with D possibly matching TRBD1 (5 bases). The V gene lost 4 bases and the J gene lost 1 base, with 12 bases spanning the gap. Germline-derived CDR1 and CDR2 are SGHNT and YYREEE (reference sequence). The CDR3 loop spans 15 amino acids.

This chain links TRBV5-1 with TRBJ2-5; TRBD2 matches 10 bases. This CDR3 comprises 16 residues. J gave up 0 bases and V 4 bases, and 6 bases lay outside the gene matches. Germline V gene lookup returns CDR1 SGHRS and CDR2 YFSETQ. This CDR3 is CASSVTSGVYQETQYF. The CDR3 nucleotides read TGCGCCAGCAGCGTTACTAGCGGGGTGTACCAAGAGACCCAGTACTTC.

This clone was seen a few times. V gene TRBV15 combines with J gene TRBJ2-7; TRBD1 matches 7 bases. From germline, CDR1 is LNHNV and CDR2 YYDKDF (reference sequence). The CDR3 length is 14 residues. The junction had 5 bases not matched to a gene; V was cut back by 3 bases and J by 3 bases. Written as DNA, the CDR3 is TGTGCCACCAGCAGGGACAGGAATGGCTACGAGCAGTACTTC. This translates into CATSRDRNGYEQYF.

This clone appeared once. The chain recombines TRBV30 with TRBJ1-2; 8 nucleotides line up with TRBD1. V shed 2 bases, J shed 4 bases, and the junction held 6 bases outside the gene matches. The CDR3 length is 14 residues. CDR1 is GTSNPN, CDR2 SVGIG, per germline (reference sequence). CDR3 nucleotide sequence: TGTGCCTGGAGTAATCAGGGGGCGAGCTATGGCTACACCTTC. Translation gives CAWSNQGASYGYTF.